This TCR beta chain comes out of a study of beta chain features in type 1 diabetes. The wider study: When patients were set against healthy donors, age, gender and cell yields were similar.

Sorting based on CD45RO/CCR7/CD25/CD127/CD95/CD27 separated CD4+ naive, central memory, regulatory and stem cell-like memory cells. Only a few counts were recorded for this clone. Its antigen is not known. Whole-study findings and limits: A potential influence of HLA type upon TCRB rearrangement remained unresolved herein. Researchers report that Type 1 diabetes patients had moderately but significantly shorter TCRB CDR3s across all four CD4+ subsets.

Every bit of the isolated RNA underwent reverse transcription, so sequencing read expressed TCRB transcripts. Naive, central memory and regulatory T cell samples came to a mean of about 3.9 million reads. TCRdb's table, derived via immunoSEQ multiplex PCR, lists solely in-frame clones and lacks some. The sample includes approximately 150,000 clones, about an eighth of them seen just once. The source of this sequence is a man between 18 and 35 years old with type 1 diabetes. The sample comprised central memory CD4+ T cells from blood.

The CDR3 DNA sequence: TGTGCCTGGAGTGTAGGGCGCCGGACTGAAGCTTTCTTT. This codes for CAWSVGRRTEAFF. The chain carries TRBV30 and TRBJ1-1; D ambiguous. Germline V CDR1 and CDR2: GTSNPN, SVGIG (reference sequence). V dropped 0 bases and J dropped 5 bases, with 10 bases sitting between them. The CDR3 covers 13 residues.